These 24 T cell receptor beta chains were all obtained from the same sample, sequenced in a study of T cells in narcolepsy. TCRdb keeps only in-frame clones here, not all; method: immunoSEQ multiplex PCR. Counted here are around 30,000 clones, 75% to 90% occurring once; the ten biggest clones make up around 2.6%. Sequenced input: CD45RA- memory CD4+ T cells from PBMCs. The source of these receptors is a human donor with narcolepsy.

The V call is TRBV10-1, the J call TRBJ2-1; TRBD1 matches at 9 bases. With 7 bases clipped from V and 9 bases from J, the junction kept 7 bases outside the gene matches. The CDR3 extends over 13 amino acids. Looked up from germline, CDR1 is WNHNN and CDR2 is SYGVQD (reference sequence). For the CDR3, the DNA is TGCGCCAGCACGGGACAGGGATCGAGTGAGCAGTTCTTC. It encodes CASTGQGSSEQFF.

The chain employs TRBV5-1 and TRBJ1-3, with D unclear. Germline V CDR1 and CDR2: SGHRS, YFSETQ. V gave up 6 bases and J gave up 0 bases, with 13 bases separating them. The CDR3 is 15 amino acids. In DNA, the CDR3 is TGCGCCAGCACCTTCGGGGTCCGCTCTGGAAACACCATATATTTT. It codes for CASTFGVRSGNTIYF.

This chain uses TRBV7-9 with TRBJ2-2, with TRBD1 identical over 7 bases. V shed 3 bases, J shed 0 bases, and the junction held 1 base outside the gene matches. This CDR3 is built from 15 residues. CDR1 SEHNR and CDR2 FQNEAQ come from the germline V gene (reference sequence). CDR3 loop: CASSLTGSNTGELFF. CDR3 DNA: TGTGCCAGCAGCTTGACAGGGTCGAACACCGGGGAGCTGTTTTTT.

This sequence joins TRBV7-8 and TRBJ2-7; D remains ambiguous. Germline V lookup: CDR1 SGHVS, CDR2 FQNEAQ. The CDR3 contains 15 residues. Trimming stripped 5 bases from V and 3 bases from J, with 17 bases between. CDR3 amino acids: CASSPPTGSNYEQYF. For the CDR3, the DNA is TGTGCCAGCAGCCCCCCTACCGGGTCTAACTACGAGCAGTACTTC.

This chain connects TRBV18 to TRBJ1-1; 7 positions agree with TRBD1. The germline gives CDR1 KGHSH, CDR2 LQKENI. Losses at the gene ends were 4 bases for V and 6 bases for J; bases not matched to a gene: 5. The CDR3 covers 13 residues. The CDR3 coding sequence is TGTGCCAGCTCACAAAAACAGGGGTCTGAAGCTTTCTTT. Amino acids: CASSQKQGSEAFF.

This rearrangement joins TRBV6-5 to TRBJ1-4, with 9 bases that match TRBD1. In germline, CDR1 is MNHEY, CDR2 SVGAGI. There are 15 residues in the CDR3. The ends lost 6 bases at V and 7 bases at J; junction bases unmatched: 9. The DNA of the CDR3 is TGTGCCAGCAGGACGCGACAGGGACAGGGTGAAAAACTGTTTTTT. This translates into CASRTRQGQGEKLFF.

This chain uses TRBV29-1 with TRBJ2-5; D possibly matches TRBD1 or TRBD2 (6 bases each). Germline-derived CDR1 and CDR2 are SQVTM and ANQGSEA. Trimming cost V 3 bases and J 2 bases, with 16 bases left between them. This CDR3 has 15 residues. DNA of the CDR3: TGCAGCGTTGATGGTGGAGGGGGACAACAAGAGACCCAGTACTTC. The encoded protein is CSVDGGGGQQETQYF.

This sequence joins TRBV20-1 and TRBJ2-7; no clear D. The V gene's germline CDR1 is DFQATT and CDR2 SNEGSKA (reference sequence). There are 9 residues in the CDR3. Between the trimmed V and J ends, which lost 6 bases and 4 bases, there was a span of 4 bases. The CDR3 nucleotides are TGCAGTGCAGAGTACGAGCAGTACTTC. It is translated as CSAEYEQYF.

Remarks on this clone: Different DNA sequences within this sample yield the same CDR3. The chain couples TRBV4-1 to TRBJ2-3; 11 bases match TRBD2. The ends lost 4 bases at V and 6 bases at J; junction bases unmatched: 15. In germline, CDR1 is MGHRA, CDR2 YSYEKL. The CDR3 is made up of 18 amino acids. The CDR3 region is CASSPLRVTSGAGDTQYF. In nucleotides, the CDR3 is TGCGCCAGCAGCCCCCTACGCGTGACTAGCGGGGCTGGGGATACGCAGTATTTT.

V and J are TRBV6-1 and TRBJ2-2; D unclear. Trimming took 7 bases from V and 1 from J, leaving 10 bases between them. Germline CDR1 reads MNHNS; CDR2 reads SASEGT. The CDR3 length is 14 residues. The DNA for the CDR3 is TGTGCCAGCACTCCTAAAGGGAACACCGGGGAGCTGTTTTTT. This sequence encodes CASTPKGNTGELFF.

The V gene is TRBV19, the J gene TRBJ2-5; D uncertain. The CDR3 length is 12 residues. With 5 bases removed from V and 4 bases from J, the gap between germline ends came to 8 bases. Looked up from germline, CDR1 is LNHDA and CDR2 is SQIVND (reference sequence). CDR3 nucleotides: TGTGCCAGTAGTCATATCCGAGAGACCCAGTACTTC. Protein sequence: CASSHIRETQYF.

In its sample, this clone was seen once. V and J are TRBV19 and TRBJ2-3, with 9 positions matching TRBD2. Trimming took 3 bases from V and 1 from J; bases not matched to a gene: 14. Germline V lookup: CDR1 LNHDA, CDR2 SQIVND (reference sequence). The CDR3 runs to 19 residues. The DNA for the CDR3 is TGTGCCAGTAGTATGGTTTTTGCGGGGGGGGCTTTCGGCACAGATACGCAGTATTTT. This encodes CASSMVFAGGAFGTDTQYF.

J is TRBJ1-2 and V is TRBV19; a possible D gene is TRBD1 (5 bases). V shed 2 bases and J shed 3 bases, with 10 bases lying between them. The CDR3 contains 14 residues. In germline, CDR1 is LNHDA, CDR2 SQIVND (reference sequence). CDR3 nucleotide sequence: TGTGCCAGTAGTATACAGGGCCCAGACTATGGCTACACCTTC. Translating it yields CASSIQGPDYGYTF.

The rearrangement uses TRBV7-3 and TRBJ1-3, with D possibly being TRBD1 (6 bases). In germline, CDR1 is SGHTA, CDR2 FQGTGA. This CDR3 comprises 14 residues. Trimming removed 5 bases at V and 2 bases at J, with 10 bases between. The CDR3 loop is CASSLGGAGNTIYF. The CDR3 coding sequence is TGTGCCAGCAGCCTAGGGGGGGCTGGAAACACCATATATTTT. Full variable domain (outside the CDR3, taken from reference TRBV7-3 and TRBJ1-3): GAGVSQTPSNKVTEKGKYVELRCDPISGHTALYWYRQSLGQGPEFLIYFQGTGAADDSGLPNDRFFAVRPEGSVSTLKIQRTERGDSAVYLCASSLGGAGNTIYFGEGSWLTVV.

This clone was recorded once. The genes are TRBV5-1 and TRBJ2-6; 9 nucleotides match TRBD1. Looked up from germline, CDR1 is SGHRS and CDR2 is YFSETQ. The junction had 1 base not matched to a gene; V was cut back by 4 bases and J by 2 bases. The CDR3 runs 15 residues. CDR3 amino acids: CASSRTGAGANVLTF. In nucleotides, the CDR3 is TGCGCCAGCAGCAGGACAGGGGCTGGGGCCAACGTCCTGACTTTC. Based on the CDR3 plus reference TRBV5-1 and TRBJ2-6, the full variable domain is KAGVTQTPRYLIKTRGQQVTLSCSPISGHRSVSWYQQTPGQGLQFLFEYFSETQRNKGNFPGRFSGRQFSNSRSEMNVSTLELGDSALYLCASSRTGAGANVLTFGAGSRLTVL.

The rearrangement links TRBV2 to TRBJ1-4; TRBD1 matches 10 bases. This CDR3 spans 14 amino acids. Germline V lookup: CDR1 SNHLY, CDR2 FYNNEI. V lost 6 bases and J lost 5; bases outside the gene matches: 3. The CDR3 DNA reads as TGTGCCAGCAGGGACAGGGGGGGGAATGAAAAACTGTTTTTT. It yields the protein CASRDRGGNEKLFF.

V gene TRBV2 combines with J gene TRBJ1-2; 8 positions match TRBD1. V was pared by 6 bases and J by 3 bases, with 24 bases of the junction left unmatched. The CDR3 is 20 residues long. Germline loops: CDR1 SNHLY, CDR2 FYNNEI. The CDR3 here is CASRTSDRVSRKGKDYGYTF. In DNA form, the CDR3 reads TGTGCCAGCAGGACTTCGGACAGGGTGTCCCGGAAGGGGAAAGACTATGGCTACACCTTC.

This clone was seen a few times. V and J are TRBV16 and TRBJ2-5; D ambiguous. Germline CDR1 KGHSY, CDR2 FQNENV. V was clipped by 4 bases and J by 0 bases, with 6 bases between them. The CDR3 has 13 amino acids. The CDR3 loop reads CASSLLNQETQYF. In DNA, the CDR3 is TGTGCCAGCAGCCTTCTTAACCAAGAGACCCAGTACTTC.

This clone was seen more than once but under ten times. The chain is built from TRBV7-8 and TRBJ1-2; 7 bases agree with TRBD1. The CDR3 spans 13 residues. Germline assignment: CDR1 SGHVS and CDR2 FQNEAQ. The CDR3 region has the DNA TGTGTACTGGTGTGTCAGGGGGAGTATGGCTACACCTTC. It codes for CVLVCQGEYGYTF.

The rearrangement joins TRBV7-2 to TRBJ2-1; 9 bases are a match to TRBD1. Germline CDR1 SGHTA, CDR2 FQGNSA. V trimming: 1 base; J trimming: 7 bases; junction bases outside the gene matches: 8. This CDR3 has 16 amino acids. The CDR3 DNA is TGTGCCAGCAGCTTAGACGGGACAGGGATTACAAATGAGCAGTTCTTC. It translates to CASSLDGTGITNEQFF.

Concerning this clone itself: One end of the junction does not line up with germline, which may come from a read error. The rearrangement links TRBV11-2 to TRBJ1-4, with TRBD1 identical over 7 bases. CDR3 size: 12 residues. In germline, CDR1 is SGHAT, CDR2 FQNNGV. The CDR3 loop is CASSAADRDIAF. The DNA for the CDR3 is TGTGCCAGCAGCGCCGCTGACAGGGACATCGCCTTT.

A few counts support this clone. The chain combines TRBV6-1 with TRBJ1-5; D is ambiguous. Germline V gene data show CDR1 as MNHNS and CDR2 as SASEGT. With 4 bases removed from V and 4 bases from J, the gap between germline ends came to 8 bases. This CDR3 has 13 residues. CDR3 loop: CASSGQYNQPQHF. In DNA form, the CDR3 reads TGTGCCAGCAGTGGTCAGTATAATCAGCCCCAGCATTTT.

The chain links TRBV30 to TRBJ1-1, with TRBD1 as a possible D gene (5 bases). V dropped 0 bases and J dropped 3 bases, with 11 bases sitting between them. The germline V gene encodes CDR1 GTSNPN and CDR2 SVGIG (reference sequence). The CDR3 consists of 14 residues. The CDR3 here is CAWSVVGRDTEAFF. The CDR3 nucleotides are TGTGCCTGGAGTGTAGTGGGCAGGGACACTGAAGCTTTCTTT.

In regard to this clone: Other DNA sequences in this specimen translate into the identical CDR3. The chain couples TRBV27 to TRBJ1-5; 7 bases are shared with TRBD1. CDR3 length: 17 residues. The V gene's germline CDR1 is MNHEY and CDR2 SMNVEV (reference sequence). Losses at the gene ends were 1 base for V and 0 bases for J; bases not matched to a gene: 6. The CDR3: CASSLYPPGGSNQPQHF. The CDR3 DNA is TGTGCCAGCAGTTTATATCCTCCAGGGGGTAGCAATCAGCCCCAGCATTTT.